These T cell receptor beta chains were read from a single sample in a study of OX40 agonist ivuxolimab in advanced cancers. The method was immunoSEQ multiplex PCR; TCRdb's version includes in-frame clones alone and lacks a portion of them. The sample yields nearly 55,000 clones, roughly 86% seen once. Source: CD4+ or CD8+ T cells sorted from blood, taken in a trial of the OX40 agonist ivuxolimab. These TCRs come from an adult with an advanced solid tumor such as melanoma, head and neck, liver or kidney cancer. The CDR3 runs from the conserved cysteine through the conserved F or W. The D gene is left open where the match is weak. A clone size is listed for some rows: how often the clone was seen (once, few, many), or a class if it is expanded.

>.|TRBV5-1|TRBJ2-7|medium-sized
CASSPYTGNPVDEQYF
TGCGCCAGCAGCCCCTATACAGGGAATCCCGTTGACGAGCAGTACTTC
>TRBD1|TRBV9|TRBJ2-7|.
CASSFGTGGEQYF
TGTGCCAGCAGCTTTGGGACAGGAGGCGAGCAGTACTTC
>.|TRBV7-6|TRBJ2-1|.
CASSPRTNSYNEQFF
TGTGCCAGCAGCCCGAGGACAAACTCCTACAATGAGCAGTTCTTC
>.|TRBV6-1|TRBJ1-2|.
CASSEGSGYTF
TGTGCCAGCAGTGAGGGAAGCGGCTACACCTTC
>.|TRBV6-6|TRBJ1-2|.
CASSRTELYGYTF
TGTGCCAGCAGTAGGACAGAGCTATATGGCTACACCTTC
>TRBD1|TRBV27|TRBJ2-3|once
CASSYGTGMAGLNTQYF
TGTGCCAGCAGTTACGGGACAGGGATGGCGGGATTAAATACGCAGTATTTT
>.|TRBV6-5|TRBJ2-1|once
CASTNSAESNEQFF
TGTGCCAGCACTAATAGTGCGGAGAGCAATGAGCAGTTCTTC
>.|TRBV6-5|TRBJ1-2|.
CASNREQGYTF
TGTGCCAGCAACCGGGAGCAAGGCTACACCTTC
>.|TRBV5-1|TRBJ2-2|.
CASSLVGARDGELFF
TGCGCCAGCAGCTTGGTGGGCGCGAGGGACGGGGAGCTGTTTTTT
>TRBD2|TRBV19|TRBJ2-1|.
CASSYLAGPYNEQFF
TGTGCCAGCTCTTACCTAGCGGGACCCTACAATGAGCAGTTCTTC
>TRBD2|TRBV7-6|TRBJ2-7|.
CASSSSTSGLPYEQYF
TGTGCCAGCAGCTCCTCGACTAGCGGGTTACCCTACGAGCAGTACTTC
>.|TRBV18|TRBJ2-7|few
CASSPQQADYEQYF
TGTGCCAGCTCACCTCAACAGGCCGACTACGAGCAGTACTTC
>TRBD1|TRBV5-4|TRBJ1-2|.
CASSLAGTEYGYTF
TGTGCCAGCAGCCTGGCGGGGACAGAGTATGGCTACACCTTC
>TRBD1|TRBV5-4|TRBJ1-1|.
CASNLRQGGTEAFF
TGTGCCAGCAACCTAAGACAGGGAGGCACTGAAGCTTTCTTT
>.|TRBV5-1|TRBJ2-1|.
CASSSGSLGHNEQFF
TGCGCCAGCAGCTCAGGGTCCCTAGGCCACAATGAGCAGTTCTTC